The 30 T cell receptor beta chains below come from one sample, sequenced in a study of beta chain features in type 1 diabetes. Study-level points and caveats: A moderate, significant TCRB CDR3 shortening appeared in type 1 diabetes across four CD4+ subsets.

Antigen specificity for these receptors is unknown. Expressed TCRB transcripts were sequenced because the isolated RNA had all been reverse transcribed beforehand. Here immunoSEQ multiplex PCR was the method, and the copy in TCRdb shows in-frame clones only, minus some. The sample lists 45,000 to 65,000 clones, roughly 52% seen once, with 2.6% in the top ten. Input material: Tregs from blood. The receptors come from a woman aged 40-49 years with type 1 diabetes.

This clone is medium-sized in the sample. The J gene is TRBJ1-3, the V gene TRBV28, with D possibly being TRBD1 (5 bases). The CDR3 spans 15 residues. Germline loops: CDR1 MDHEN, CDR2 SYDVKM. V dropped 3 bases and J dropped 2 bases, with 11 bases sitting between them. The CDR3 sequence: CASSFQRGTGNTIYF. The CDR3 DNA is TGTGCCAGCAGTTTTCAAAGGGGAACTGGAAACACCATATATTTT.

The gene calls are TRBV7-2 and TRBJ1-2; 8 bases fit TRBD1. CDR1 SGHTA and CDR2 FQGNSA come from the germline V gene. V trimming: 1 base; J trimming: 8 bases; junction bases outside the gene matches: 9. This CDR3 has 15 amino acids. As DNA, the CDR3 is TGTGCCAGCAGCTTAGAGGGGGACAGGTTTGGGGGCTACACCTTC. Translating it yields CASSLEGDRFGGYTF.

This clone turned up a few times. This chain connects TRBV7-9 to TRBJ1-6, with a tentative D call TRBD1 (6 bases). CDR3 length: 19 residues. The germline gives CDR1 SEHNR, CDR2 FQNEAQ (reference sequence). The V end lost 3 bases, the J end lost 8 bases, and 26 bases lay between the germline ends. CDR3 DNA sequence: TGTGCCAGCAGCTTCCCATCCGGGGTGGCACAGGGCCGCCATTCACCCCTCCACTTT. Translating gives CASSFPSGVAQGRHSPLHF.

In this sample, this clone turned up a few times. The chain employs TRBV28 and TRBJ2-7; 7 bases fit TRBD1. J was trimmed by 2 bases and V by 11 bases; bases with no gene match: 9. The germline V gene encodes CDR1 MDHEN and CDR2 SYDVKM. The CDR3 is 13 residues long. The CDR3 sequence is CALGAGGPYEQYF. The CDR3 nucleotides are TGTGCCCTGGGTGCAGGGGGACCCTACGAGCAGTACTTC.

The chain couples TRBV11-1 to TRBJ2-7; 7 nucleotides agree with TRBD1. Trimming at V came to 4 bases and at J to 6 bases, leaving 6 bases not matched to a gene. Per the germline V gene, CDR1 is SGHAT and CDR2 is FQDESV (reference sequence). The CDR3 loop spans 13 amino acids. The DNA for the CDR3 is TGTGCCAGCAGCTCGGACAGGTCCCTCGAGCAGTACTTC. As protein: CASSSDRSLEQYF. Full variable domain (missing parts from reference TRBV11-1 and TRBJ2-7): EAEVAQSPRYKITEKSQAVAFWCDPISGHATLYWYRQILGQGPELLVQFQDESVVDDSQLPKDRFSAERLKGVDSTLKIQPAELGDSAMYLCASSSDRSLEQYFGPGTRLTVT.

Written as DNA, the CDR3 is TGTGCCAGCAGCGTAGCGTTGTCAGGAGGAGCGGATGGCTACACCTTC. Translation gives CASSVALSGGADGYTF. The chain is built from TRBV9 and TRBJ1-2, with D hard to call. From germline, CDR1 is SGDLS and CDR2 YYNGEE. Trimming removed 0 bases at V and 6 bases at J, with 18 bases between. The CDR3 length is 16 residues.

There are a few counts of this clone. The chain is built from TRBV11-2 and TRBJ2-3; 8 bases align to TRBD2. Unmatched junction bases numbered 4, after V lost 2 bases and J lost 6 bases. CDR3 length equals 14 residues. Looked up from germline, CDR1 is SGHAT and CDR2 is FQNNGV. CDR3 protein: CASSLPGLGDTQYF. The DNA for the CDR3 is TGTGCCAGCAGCTTACCGGGACTAGGGGATACGCAGTATTTT.

V gene TRBV28 combines with J gene TRBJ1-2; perhaps TRBD1 as D (6 bases). The CDR3 runs to 13 residues. Per germline, CDR1 MDHEN and CDR2 SYDVKM. Between the trimmed V and J ends, which lost 7 bases and 8 bases, there was a span of 17 bases. In DNA form, the CDR3 reads TGTGCCAGCACCCCGACAGGTGGGGAGGGCTACACCTTC. Amino acid sequence: CASTPTGGEGYTF.

CDR3 sequence reads: CSVRTGQGVGETQYF. CDR3 nucleotides: TGCAGCGTTAGGACAGGTCAGGGGGTGGGAGAGACCCAGTACTTC. The chain has TRBV29-1 and TRBJ2-5; 7 bases agree with TRBD1. This CDR3 contains 15 residues. The germline V gene has CDR1 SQVTM and CDR2 ANQGSEA. Trimming cost V 5 bases and J 4 bases; bases outside gene matches: 13.

The CDR3 DNA is TGCGCCAGCAGCCGTTACAGGGCTGGGGCCAACGTCCTGACTTTC. Residues: CASSRYRAGANVLTF. The chain employs TRBV5-1 and TRBJ2-6; tentatively, D is TRBD1 (6 bases). CDR3 length: 15 amino acids. CDR1 and CDR2 (germline): SGHRS, YFSETQ. V dropped 4 bases and J dropped 2 bases, with 10 bases sitting between them. Together with reference TRBV5-1 and TRBJ2-6, the CDR3 gives the full variable domain: KAGVTQTPRYLIKTRGQQVTLSCSPISGHRSVSWYQQTPGQGLQFLFEYFSETQRNKGNFPGRFSGRQFSNSRSEMNVSTLELGDSALYLCASSRYRAGANVLTFGAGSRLTVL.

V usage is TRBV18 and J usage is TRBJ1-2; TRBD1 might be the D (5 bases). The CDR3 consists of 17 residues. The V end lost 4 bases, the J end lost 8 bases, and 26 bases lay between the germline ends. Per the germline V gene, CDR1 is KGHSH and CDR2 is LQKENI. The CDR3 DNA sequence: TGTGCCAGCTCACTTGAGCCGCCGGGCCCTGGGGGGTACGGCTACACCTTC. Its translation is CASSLEPPGPGGYGYTF.

This chain links TRBV18 with TRBJ2-2; unclear D gene. The CDR3 consists of 13 residues. Trimming took 4 bases from V and 6 from J, leaving 9 bases between them. The V gene's germline CDR1 is KGHSH and CDR2 LQKENI. CDR3 sequence (DNA): TGTGCCAGCTCACGCGAATCGGCCGGGGAGCTGTTTTTT. Amino acid sequence: CASSRESAGELFF.

A remark on this clone: The germline gene is not matched at one end of the junction; a read error may be the cause. The chain carries TRBV5-1 and TRBJ2-6, with 8 bases identical to TRBD1. CDR3 length: 17 residues. Germline assignment: CDR1 SGHRS and CDR2 YFSETQ. In nucleotides, the CDR3 is TGCGCCGGCAGCCTTCAGGGGGCGCCTGGTAGGGCCAACGTCCTGACTTTC. Its translation is CAGSLQGAPGRANVLTF.

V and J are TRBV27 and TRBJ1-6, with 9 bases fitting TRBD1. Germline V gene sequence: CDR1 MNHEY, CDR2 SMNVEV (reference sequence). Trimming at V came to 3 bases and at J to 10 bases, leaving 7 bases not matched to a gene. CDR3 size: 15 residues. The CDR3 loop reads CASSFFDRGGSPLHF. The CDR3 nucleotides are TGTGCCAGCAGTTTCTTCGACAGGGGGGGATCACCCCTCCACTTT.

This clone was found once. The chain couples TRBV5-4 to TRBJ1-2; TRBD1 is a possible D gene (5 bases). This CDR3 comprises 11 residues. V dropped 3 bases and J dropped 10 bases, with 10 bases sitting between them. CDR1 is SGHNT, CDR2 YYREEE, per germline (reference sequence). This chain's CDR3 is CASSSTGPYTF. In nucleotides, the CDR3 is TGTGCCAGCAGCTCAACAGGACCCTACACCTTC. Full variable domain (rest looked up from reference TRBV5-4 and TRBJ1-2): ETGVTQSPTHLIKTRGQQVTLRCSSQSGHNTVSWYQQALGQGPQFIFQYYREEENGRGNFPPRFSGLQFPNYSSELNVNALELDDSALYLCASSSTGPYTFGSGTRLTVV.

This rearrangement joins TRBV7-2 to TRBJ2-3; 9 bases map to TRBD2. The length of the CDR3 is 16 residues. The J segment lost 4 bases and the V segment lost 5 bases, leaving 10 bases of the junction unmatched. Germline CDR1 SGHTA, CDR2 FQGNSA. For the CDR3, the DNA is TGTGCCAGCAGCCGCAGGGGCGGGGGGGCCGCAGATACGCAGTATTTT. Its translation: CASSRRGGGAADTQYF.

The J gene is TRBJ2-3, the V gene TRBV29-1, with TRBD1 matching 9 bases. Looked up from germline, CDR1 is SQVTM and CDR2 is ANQGSEA. This CDR3 is built from 13 residues. The V gene end was trimmed by 4 bases and the J gene end by 5 bases; junction bases not matched to a gene: 4. CDR3 nucleotides: TGCAGCGTTGGGACAGGGGTCCAAGATACGCAGTATTTT. Protein sequence: CSVGTGVQDTQYF.

The table lists this clone with a count of one. CDR3 region: CASSFNLNTGELFF. DNA of the CDR3: TGTGCCAGCAGTTTTAATCTGAACACCGGGGAGCTGTTTTTT. The chain combines TRBV28 with TRBJ2-2, with D unresolved. V was shortened by 3 bases and J by 1 base, with 6 bases between the two germline ends. The CDR3 runs to 14 residues. Germline loops: CDR1 MDHEN, CDR2 SYDVKM.

This clone was observed a few times. V usage is TRBV4-2 and J usage is TRBJ2-5; D is perhaps TRBD1 (5 bases). CDR3 size: 15 residues. Trimming removed 1 base from V and 1 base from J, with 10 bases in between. The germline gives CDR1 LGHNA, CDR2 YNFKEQ. The CDR3 sequence: CASSQGSQGQETQYF. CDR3 DNA: TGTGCCAGCAGCCAAGGAAGTCAGGGCCAAGAGACCCAGTACTTC.

The V call is TRBV4-2, the J call TRBJ1-3; D may be TRBD1 (6 bases). This CDR3 spans 17 amino acids. Trimming took 0 bases from V and 4 from J, leaving 16 bases between them. Germline V CDR1 and CDR2: LGHNA, YNFKEQ. The CDR3 loop reads CASSQDRGGYLGNTIYF. CDR3 DNA: TGTGCCAGCAGCCAAGATCGGGGGGGCTACCTAGGAAACACCATATATTTT.

V usage is TRBV27 and J usage is TRBJ2-3, with a tentative D call TRBD2 (6 bases). Looked up from germline, CDR1 is MNHEY and CDR2 is SMNVEV (reference sequence). The V and J ends lost 3 bases and 3 bases respectively, with 13 bases between them. The CDR3 has 15 residues. The CDR3 is CASSFGGVRTDTQYF. For the CDR3, the DNA is TGTGCCAGCAGTTTCGGCGGGGTCAGGACAGATACGCAGTATTTT.

There are many counts of this clone. The chain is built from TRBV5-1 and TRBJ1-1; no clear D. The CDR3 consists of 13 residues. Between the trimmed V and J ends, which lost 0 bases and 4 bases, there was a span of 7 bases. From germline, CDR1 is SGHRS and CDR2 YFSETQ. CDR3 loop: CASSLDGVTEAFF. As DNA, the CDR3 is TGCGCCAGCAGCTTGGACGGGGTCACTGAAGCTTTCTTT.

This sequence joins TRBV5-8 and TRBJ2-5; 8 positions match TRBD1. J was trimmed by 7 bases and V by 1 base; bases with no gene match: 9. Germline V lookup: CDR1 SGHTS, CDR2 YDEGEE. There are 15 residues in the CDR3. The CDR3 here is CASSLTGGTIRTQYF. CDR3 DNA: TGTGCCAGCAGCTTGACAGGGGGGACCATTCGGACCCAGTACTTC.

The chain employs TRBV7-8 and TRBJ1-1; 8 bases fit TRBD1. The ends lost 2 bases at V and 3 bases at J; junction bases unmatched: 5. The CDR3 loop spans 15 amino acids. Germline V CDR1 and CDR2: SGHVS, FQNEAQ. This chain's CDR3 is CASSLIAGGYTEAFF. In DNA form, the CDR3 reads TGTGCCAGCAGCTTAATCGCAGGGGGCTACACTGAAGCTTTCTTT.

This clone came up once. The chain combines TRBV27 with TRBJ2-1; D call uncertain. Trimming pared 0 bases from V and 10 bases from J, leaving 13 bases between. CDR3 length: 14 residues. Germline values: CDR1 MNHEY, CDR2 SMNVEV (reference sequence). CDR3: CASSLSGLPGEQFF. The CDR3 nucleotides are TGTGCCAGCAGTTTATCGGGCCTCCCTGGGGAGCAGTTCTTC.

V is TRBV4-2 and J is TRBJ2-1; 8 bases agree with TRBD2. Germline values: CDR1 LGHNA, CDR2 YNFKEQ. The V and J ends lost 3 bases and 13 bases, in that order; junction bases with no gene match: 8. The CDR3 length is 13 residues. CDR3 sequence reads: CASSQATSANQFF. As DNA, the CDR3 is TGTGCCAGCAGCCAGGCGACTAGCGCCAATCAGTTCTTC.

This clone was picked up a small number of times. The J gene is TRBJ2-3, the V gene TRBV9, with a tentative D call TRBD2 (6 bases). V was clipped by 0 bases and J by 2 bases, with 13 bases between them. The CDR3 covers 16 residues. Germline CDR1 and CDR2: SGDLS and YYNGEE. CDR3 nucleotide sequence: TGTGCCAGCAGCGTAGGTAGTGGCGGGGCCACAGATACGCAGTATTTT. It translates to CASSVGSGGATDTQYF.

V and J are TRBV5-4 and TRBJ2-3; D remains unclear. Per the germline V gene, CDR1 is SGHNT and CDR2 is YYREEE (reference sequence). The ends were cut back, 0 bases at V and 5 bases at J, with 7 bases in the middle. This CDR3 is built from 13 residues. CDR3 amino acids: CASSLARGDTQYF. The CDR3 DNA follows: TGTGCCAGCAGCTTGGCACGAGGAGATACGCAGTATTTT. The full variable domain, rest sourced from reference TRBV5-4 and TRBJ2-3, is ETGVTQSPTHLIKTRGQQVTLRCSSQSGHNTVSWYQQALGQGPQFIFQYYREEENGRGNFPPRFSGLQFPNYSSELNVNALELDDSALYLCASSLARGDTQYFGPGTRLTVL.

The chain is built from TRBV5-6 and TRBJ1-1; the D is unclear. The CDR3 length is 13 residues. V shed 3 bases and J shed 5 bases, with 11 bases lying between them. Germline assignment: CDR1 SGHDT and CDR2 YYEEEE. CDR3 sequence reads: CASSSGLGTEAFF. The CDR3, as DNA: TGTGCCAGCAGCTCAGGACTGGGAACTGAAGCTTTCTTT.

This clone has more than one count but fewer than ten. The genes are TRBV27 and TRBJ2-3; D is uncertain. Germline CDR1 is MNHEY and CDR2 is SMNVEV (reference sequence). Trimming cost V 5 bases and J 3 bases, with 3 bases left between them. The CDR3 is 11 residues long. CDR3 protein: CASSPTDTQYF. CDR3 bases: TGTGCCAGCAGTCCGACAGATACGCAGTATTTT.